This T cell receptor (beta chain) originates from a study of blood T cell repertoires in COVID-19. About the research overall: Samples came from the United States, Italy and Spain, spanning acute and convalescent COVID-19. T cells, B-cell-depleted T cells, or PBMCs supplied cDNA or gDNA.

In the original analysis: Reference gene primer amplification yielded estimated nucleated cell counts. Produced via immunoSEQ multiplex PCR; TCRdb's table is partial and in-frame only. V and J calls plus clone size are reproduced from that table; the DNA served to infer D and trimming. The data show 100,000 to 150,000 clones, approximately 90% seen once. The TCR sequence derives from a man aged 50 to 59 with active or convalescent COVID-19. What was sequenced was peripheral blood.

CDR3 region: CATSRGTVWTGNNEQFF. DNA for the CDR3: TGTGCCACCAGCCGAGGAACCGTTTGGACAGGGAACAATGAGCAGTTCTTC. The chain employs TRBV15 and TRBJ2-1; TRBD1 aligns across 8 bases. The V segment lost 5 bases and the J segment 5 bases; nucleotides outside the gene matches: 14. From germline, CDR1 is LNHNV and CDR2 YYDKDF (reference sequence). This CDR3 is 17 amino acids long. Full variable domain (missing parts from reference TRBV15 and TRBJ2-1): DAMVIQNPRYQVTQFGKPVTLSCSQTLNHNVMYWYQQKSSQAPKLLFHYYDKDFNNEADTPDNFQSRRPNTSFCFLDIRSPGLGDTAMYLCATSRGTVWTGNNEQFFGPGTRLTVL.